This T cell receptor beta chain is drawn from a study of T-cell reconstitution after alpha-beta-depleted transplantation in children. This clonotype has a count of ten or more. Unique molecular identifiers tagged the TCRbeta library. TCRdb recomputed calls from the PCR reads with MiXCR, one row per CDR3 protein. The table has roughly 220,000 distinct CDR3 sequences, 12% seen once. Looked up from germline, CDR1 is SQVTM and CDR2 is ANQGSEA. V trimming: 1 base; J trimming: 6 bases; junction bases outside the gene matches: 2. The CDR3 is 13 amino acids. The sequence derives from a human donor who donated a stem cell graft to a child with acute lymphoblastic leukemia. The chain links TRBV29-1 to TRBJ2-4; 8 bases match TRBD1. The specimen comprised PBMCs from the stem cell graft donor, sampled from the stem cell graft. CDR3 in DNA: TGCAGCGTTGAAGGGGGGACAGGAAACATTCAGTACTTC. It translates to CSVEGGTGNIQYF.